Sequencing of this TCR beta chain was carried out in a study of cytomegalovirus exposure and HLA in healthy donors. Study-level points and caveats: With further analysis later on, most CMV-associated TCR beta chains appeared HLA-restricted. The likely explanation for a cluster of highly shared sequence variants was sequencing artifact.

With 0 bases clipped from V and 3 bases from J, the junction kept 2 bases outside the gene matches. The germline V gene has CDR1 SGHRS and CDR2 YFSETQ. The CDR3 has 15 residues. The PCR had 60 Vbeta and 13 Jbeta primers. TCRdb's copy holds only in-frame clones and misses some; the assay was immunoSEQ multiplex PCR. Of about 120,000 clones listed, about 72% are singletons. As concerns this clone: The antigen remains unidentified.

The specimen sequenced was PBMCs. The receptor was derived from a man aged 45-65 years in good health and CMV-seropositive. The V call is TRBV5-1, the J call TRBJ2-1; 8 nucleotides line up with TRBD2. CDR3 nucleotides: TGCGCCAGCAGCTTGGTAGCGGGAATCTACAATGAGCAGTTCTTC. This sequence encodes CASSLVAGIYNEQFF.